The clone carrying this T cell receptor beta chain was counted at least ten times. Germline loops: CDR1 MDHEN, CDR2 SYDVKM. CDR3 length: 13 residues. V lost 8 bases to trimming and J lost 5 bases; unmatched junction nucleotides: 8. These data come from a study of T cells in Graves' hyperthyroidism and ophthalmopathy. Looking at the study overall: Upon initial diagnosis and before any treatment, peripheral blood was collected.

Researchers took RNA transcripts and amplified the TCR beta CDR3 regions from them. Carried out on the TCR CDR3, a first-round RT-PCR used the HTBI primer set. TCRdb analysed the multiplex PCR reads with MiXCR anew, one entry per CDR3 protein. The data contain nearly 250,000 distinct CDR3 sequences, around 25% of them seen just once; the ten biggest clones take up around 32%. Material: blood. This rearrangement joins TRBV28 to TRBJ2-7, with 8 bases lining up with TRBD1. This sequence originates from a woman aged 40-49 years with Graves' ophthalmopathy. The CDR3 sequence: CASETGVGDEQYF. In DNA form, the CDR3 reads TGTGCCAGCGAGACAGGGGTTGGGGACGAGCAGTACTTC.